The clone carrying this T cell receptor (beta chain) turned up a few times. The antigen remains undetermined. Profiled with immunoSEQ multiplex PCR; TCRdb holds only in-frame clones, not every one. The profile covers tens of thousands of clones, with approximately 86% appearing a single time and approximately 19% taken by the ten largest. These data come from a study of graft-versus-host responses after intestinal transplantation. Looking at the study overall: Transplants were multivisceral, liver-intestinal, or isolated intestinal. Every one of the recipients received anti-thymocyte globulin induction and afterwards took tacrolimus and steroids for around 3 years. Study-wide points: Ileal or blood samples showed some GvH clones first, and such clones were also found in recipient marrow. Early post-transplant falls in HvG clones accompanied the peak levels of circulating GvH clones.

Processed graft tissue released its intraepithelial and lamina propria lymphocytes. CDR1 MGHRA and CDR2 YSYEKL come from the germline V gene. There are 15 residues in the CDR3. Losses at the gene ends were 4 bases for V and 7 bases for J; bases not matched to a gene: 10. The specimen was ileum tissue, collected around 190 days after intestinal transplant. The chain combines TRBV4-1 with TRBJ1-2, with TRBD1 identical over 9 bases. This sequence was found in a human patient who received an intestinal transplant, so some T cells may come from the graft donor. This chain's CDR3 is CASSLRTGAGGGYTF. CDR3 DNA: TGCGCCAGCAGCCTAAGGACAGGGGCGGGTGGTGGCTACACCTTC.